This T cell receptor (beta chain) was identified in a study of identical twins. Study-level findings and limits: Conclusions were based on cross-sectional statistical analysis, without following the same donors.

This clonotype was seen only a few times. Its antigen is not known. This CDR3 has 17 residues. Looked up from germline, CDR1 is MNHNS and CDR2 is SASEGT. With 1 base removed from V and 4 bases from J, the gap between germline ends came to 16 bases. TCRdb used MiXCR to reprocess the 5' RACE reads, holding one entry per CDR3 protein. This repertoire shows 300,000 to 400,000 distinct CDR3 sequences, approximately 13% found once; its top ten account for just over 7%. Separately, the same data were catalogued under a study of yellow fever vaccine responses in identical twins.

V gene TRBV6-1 combines with J gene TRBJ1-4, with D uncertain. The sequencing sample was made of CD8+ T cells sorted from blood. This receptor was taken from a woman between 18 and 29 years old in good health. CDR3 sequence (DNA): TGTGCCAGCAGTGAAGTTCGCGAAGCCTACCTTAATGAAAAACTGTTTTTT. Translating it yields CASSEVREAYLNEKLFF.